This is a list of T cell receptor beta chains from one sample in a study of T cell repertoires in cytomegalovirus infection. What these receptors recognize is not known. TCRdb reprocessed the reads via MiXCR and lists one record per CDR3 protein. Of nearly 700,000 distinct CDR3 sequences in the sample, roughly 30% are singletons; the top ten hold 15% to 20%. This specimen was cultured PBMCs, taken from culture after CMV antigen stimulation. These receptors all come from a human donor in good health (CMV status not recorded). Some clones in this sample may be carry-over from other donors' samples. Both conserved end residues are part of each CDR3. Fields, in order: J gene, V gene, clone size, D gene, CDR3 DNA, CDR3 protein. D genes are given only for firm matches. Expanded clones get a size class; other rows say once, few or many, or leave the size out.

TRBJ1-5 TRBV23-1 NA NA TGCGCCAGCAGTCAATCCAGGGGACGGAACAATCAGCCCCAGCATTTT CASSQSRGRNNQPQHF
TRBJ1-2 TRBV7-2 NA TRBD1 TGTGCCAGCAGCTTATTCACAGGGGCCGGCGGGGGCTACACCTTC CASSLFTGAGGGYTF
TRBJ2-1 TRBV20-1 NA NA TGCAGTGCTAGAGATCTTGCGTCCCCCGCGGCTGAGCAGTTCTTC CSARDLASPAAEQFF
TRBJ2-4 TRBV7-9 once TRBD1 TGTGCCAGCAGCACTACTTGGACAGGGAACATTCAGTACTTC CASSTTWTGNIQYF
TRBJ2-7 TRBV28 NA TRBD1 TGTGCCAGCAGCGAGTCACAGGGGGCGCGGGGCGAGCAGTACTTC CASSESQGARGEQYF
TRBJ2-1 TRBV2 few TRBD2 TGTGCCAGCAGTGAAGGGGTAGCGGGAGGCGAGGATGAGCAGTTCTTC CASSEGVAGGEDEQFF
TRBJ1-6 TRBV2 NA NA TGTGCCAGCAGTGAAGAGGGTAATTCACCCCTCCACTTT CASSEEGNSPLHF
TRBJ1-2 TRBV20-1 NA NA TGCAGTGCTAGAGATCTGTATGGCTACACCTTC CSARDLYGYTF
TRBJ1-2 TRBV5-4 few TRBD1 TGTGCCAGCACCCCAGGGGGGGGGTACTATGGCTACACCTTC CASTPGGGYYGYTF
TRBJ2-2 TRBV15 NA NA TGTGCCACCGGACAGAAGAACACCGGGGAGCTGTTTTTT CATGQKNTGELFF
TRBJ2-2 TRBV7-9 few TRBD2 TGTGCCAGCAGCCACCGTAGCGGGAGTTGGTCAACCGGGGAGCTGTTTTTT CASSHRSGSWSTGELFF
TRBJ1-6 TRBV4-3 NA NA TGCGCCAGCAGCCACACTCAGCTATCCTTTAATTCACCCCTCCACTTT CASSHTQLSFNSPLHF
TRBJ1-1 TRBV25-1 NA NA TGTGCCAGCTCCGGGACGGATAACATTGAAGCTTTCTTT CASSGTDNIEAFF
TRBJ1-6 TRBV6-8 few TRBD1 TGTGCCAGCAGCTCGGGTGTGGGACAGGGTAATTCACCCCTCCACTTT CASSSGVGQGNSPLHF
TRBJ2-7 TRBV7-6 few TRBD2 TGTGCCAGCAGCTTAGGACTAGCGGGAGAATTCGAGCAGTACTTC CASSLGLAGEFEQYF
TRBJ1-1 TRBV29-1 NA NA TGCAGCGTTGGTGGTTATCTGGCTGAAGCTTTCTTT CSVGGYLAEAFF
TRBJ2-1 TRBV20-1 few TRBD2 TGCAGTGCTAGAGTGAGCGGGGGGCACTCCTACAATGAGCAGTTCTTC CSARVSGGHSYNEQFF
TRBJ1-1 TRBV6-5 NA NA TGTGCCAGGAACCGAAGGACAGCCAACACTGAAGCTTTCTTT CARNRRTANTEAFF
TRBJ2-1 TRBV10-3 NA TRBD1 TGTGCCATCAGCCGGGACAGGGGGATTAATGAGCAGTTCTTC CAISRDRGINEQFF
TRBJ2-1 TRBV20-1 NA NA TGCAGTGCCGATGGGGGACTCGACTACAATGAGCAGTTCTTC CSADGGLDYNEQFF
TRBJ2-3 TRBV10-3 NA TRBD1 TGTGCCATCAGTGAAGGACAGGTTGGGTTTAATACGCAGTATTTT CAISEGQVGFNTQYF
TRBJ2-3 TRBV2 few TRBD2 TGTGCCAGCAGTCCATGGCGGGGGGGCCGAGATACGCAGTATTTT CASSPWRGGRDTQYF
TRBJ2-1 TRBV6-2/TRBV6-3 NA NA TGTGCCAGCAGTCCTGACTACCCCAATGAGCAGTTCTTC CASSPDYPNEQFF
TRBJ2-1 TRBV7-9 NA NA TGTGCCAGCAGCCCATCGTCAAGTCCCAATGAGCAGTTCTTC CASSPSSSPNEQFF
TRBJ1-1 TRBV7-6 many NA TGTGCCAGCAGCGCCGAAAGCAGGGGCACTGAAGCTTTCTTT CASSAESRGTEAFF
TRBJ1-5 TRBV5-6 NA NA TGTGCCAGCAGCTTCGGCCCTCTCGGAGCGCCCCAGCATTTT CASSFGPLGAPQHF
TRBJ2-7 TRBV7-9 few TRBD1 TGTGCCAGCAGCTTAGAGAGGGGGCCATCCTACGAGCAGTACTTC CASSLERGPSYEQYF
TRBJ2-7 TRBV7-8 few NA TGTGCCAGCAGCCCCCGGACTCCTTTCTACGAGCAGTACTTC CASSPRTPFYEQYF
TRBJ2-3 TRBV6-5 NA NA TGTGCCAGCAGTTACGGGGGAGCCGGCACAGATACGCAGTATTTT CASSYGGAGTDTQYF
TRBJ1-2 TRBV5-1 NA TRBD1 TGCGCCAGTCAGTCGGGACAGGGGAACTATGGCTACACCTTC CASQSGQGNYGYTF
TRBJ2-3 TRBV11-2 NA TRBD2 TGTGCCAGCAGCTTAAGGGGACTAGCGGGACCCACAGATACGCAGTATTTT CASSLRGLAGPTDTQYF
TRBJ1-4 TRBV14 NA NA TGTGCCAGCAGCCAAGATTTATGGGACAAGGAACTGTTTTTT CASSQDLWDKELFF
TRBJ2-5 TRBV5-8 NA NA TGTGCCAGCAGCTTGCCCCAAGAGACCCAGTACTTC CASSLPQETQYF